Listed below are T cell receptor beta chains from one sample, sequenced in a study of cytomegalovirus exposure and HLA in healthy donors. Produced via immunoSEQ multiplex PCR; TCRdb's table is partial and in-frame only. The data contain 97,000 or so clones, approximately 82% of them singletons. The sequencing sample was made of PBMCs. These receptors were taken from a man aged 40-50 years in good health and CMV-seronegative. CDR3s include the opening cysteine and the closing phenylalanine or tryptophan. Fields, in order: J gene, V gene, clone size, D gene, CDR3 protein, CDR3 DNA. The D gene is left open where the match is weak. Size is omitted from some rows. Given values are once, few, many or a class for expanded clones.

>TRBJ2-1|TRBV12-5|-|TRBD2
CASGSRARGGPDEQFF
TGTGCTAGTGGTTCCAGGGCGCGGGGGGGTCCGGATGAGCAGTTCTTC
>TRBJ2-2|TRBV7-2|-|TRBD1
CASSVTGASTGELFF
TGTGCCAGCAGCGTTACAGGGGCGAGCACCGGGGAGCTGTTTTTT
>TRBJ2-3|TRBV5-6|-|TRBD2
CASSIRTSGGGTDTQYF
TGTGCCAGCAGCATAAGGACTAGCGGGGGTGGGACAGATACGCAGTATTTT
>TRBJ1-2|TRBV10-3|-|TRBD1
CAITQGARGYTF
TGTGCCATCACCCAGGGGGCGCGGGGCTACACCTTC
>TRBJ1-4|TRBV5-6|-|-
CASSTLLIEPNEKLFF
TGTGCCAGCAGCACCTTACTTATAGAACCGAATGAAAAACTGTTTTTT
>TRBJ1-1|TRBV15|-|-
CATRFAGTEAFF
TGTGCCACCCGGTTCGCGGGGACTGAAGCTTTCTTT
>TRBJ1-2|TRBV7-9|-|TRBD1
CASSRAGDRVDGYTF
TGTGCCAGCAGCCGCGCCGGGGACAGGGTGGATGGCTACACCTTC
>TRBJ1-5|TRBV27|-|-
CASSLSWGGNQPQHF
TGTGCCAGCAGTTTATCTTGGGGGGGCAATCAGCCCCAGCATTTT
>TRBJ1-2|TRBV4-2|-|TRBD1
CASSRWDRGMEGYTF
TGTGCCAGCAGCCGATGGGACAGGGGGATGGAGGGCTACACCTTC
>TRBJ1-4|TRBV30|-|-
CAWSVLGGEKLFF
TGTGCCTGGAGTGTATTAGGCGGGGAAAAACTGTTTTTT
>TRBJ2-7|TRBV20-1|-|-
CSARVSYEQYF
TGCAGTGCTAGAGTCAGCTACGAGCAGTACTTC
>TRBJ2-7|TRBV7-7|once|-
CASSKLTYEQYF
TGTGCTAGCAGCAAACTAACCTACGAGCAGTACTTC
>TRBJ2-7|TRBV6-6|-|-
CASSYAGFASYEQYF
TGTGCCAGCAGTTACGCGGGCTTTGCCTCCTACGAGCAGTACTTC
>TRBJ2-4|TRBV5-4|-|TRBD2
CASSSGREGQNIQYF
TGTGCCAGCAGCTCTGGAAGGGAGGGGCAGAACATTCAGTACTTC
>TRBJ2-7|TRBV6-1|-|TRBD1
CASSAGGQPSLF
TGTGCCAGCAGTGCAGGGGGACAGCCTTCTCTCTTC
>TRBJ1-2|TRBV4-2|-|TRBD1
CASSRNPGQGHWGYTF
TGTGCCAGCAGCCGGAACCCCGGACAGGGCCATTGGGGCTACACCTTC
>TRBJ1-5|TRBV10-3|-|-
CAISPGINQPQHF
TGTGCCATCAGTCCCGGGATCAATCAGCCCCAGCATTTT
>TRBJ1-5|TRBV21-1|-|-
CASSKGRRDRTNQPQHF
TGTGCCAGCAGCAAAGGGCGGCGAGACAGGACGAATCAGCCCCAGCATTTT
>TRBJ1-1|TRBV2|-|TRBD1
CASRGDRGEAEAFF
TGTGCCAGCAGAGGGGACAGGGGGGAGGCTGAAGCTTTCTTT